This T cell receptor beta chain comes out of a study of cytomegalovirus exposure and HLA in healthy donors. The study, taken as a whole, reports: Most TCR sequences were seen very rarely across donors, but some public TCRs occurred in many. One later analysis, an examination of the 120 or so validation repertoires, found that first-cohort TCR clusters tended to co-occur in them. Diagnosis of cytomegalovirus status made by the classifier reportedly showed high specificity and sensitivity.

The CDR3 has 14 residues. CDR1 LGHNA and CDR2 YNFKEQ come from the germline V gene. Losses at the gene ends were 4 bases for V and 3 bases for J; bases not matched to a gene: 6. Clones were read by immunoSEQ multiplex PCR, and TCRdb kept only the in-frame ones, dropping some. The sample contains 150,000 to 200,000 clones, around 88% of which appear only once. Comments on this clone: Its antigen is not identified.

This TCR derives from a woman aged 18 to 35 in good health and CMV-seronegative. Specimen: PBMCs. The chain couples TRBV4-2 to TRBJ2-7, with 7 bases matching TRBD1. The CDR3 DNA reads TGTGCCAGCAGCCCGTCCGGGACAGTCTACGAGCAGTACTTC. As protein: CASSPSGTVYEQYF.